A selection of T cell receptor beta chains follows, all from one sample in a study of PD-L1 blockade in urothelial cancer. TCRdb's table, derived via immunoSEQ multiplex PCR, lists solely in-frame clones and lacks some. The sample records around 40,000 clones, around 89% being singletons. The specimen comprised PBMCs, sampled around atezolizumab (anti-PD-L1) treatment. These receptors came from a man in his 60s with urothelial cancer. Each CDR3 is given with its conserved first and last residue. Each record gives: J gene, D gene, V gene, clone size, CDR3 protein, CDR3 DNA. The D gene is left open where the match is weak. Expanded clones are given a class, and other clones once, few, many or no size at all.

TRBJ1-4 | TRBD1 | TRBV7-2 | - | CASSLDGTGGFEKLFF | TGTGCCAGCAGCTTAGACGGGACAGGGGGCTTTGAAAAACTGTTTTTT
TRBJ1-2 | TRBD1 | TRBV30 | once | CAWSVGTGSGGYTF | TGTGCCTGGAGTGTTGGGACAGGGTCTGGAGGCTACACCTTC
TRBJ2-7 | - | TRBV21-1 | - | CASSKWRTSSYEQYF | TGTGCCAGCAGCAAATGGCGGACATCCTCCTACGAGCAGTACTTC
TRBJ2-4 | - | TRBV11-3 | - | CASSSISRGAKNIQYF | TGTGCCAGCAGTTCCATTTCTCGAGGGGCCAAAAACATTCAGTACTTC
TRBJ2-2 | TRBD2 | TRBV9 | - | CATASGSSITGELFF | TGTGCCACAGCTAGCGGGAGTAGTATAACCGGGGAGCTGTTTTTT
TRBJ2-7 | TRBD1 | TRBV27 | - | CASTGTESYEQYF | TGTGCCAGCACTGGGACAGAATCCTACGAGCAGTACTTC
TRBJ2-2 | - | TRBV6-1 | - | CASREAGANTGELFF | TGTGCCAGCAGGGAGGCAGGGGCGAACACCGGGGAGCTGTTTTTT
TRBJ1-1 | TRBD1 | TRBV19 | - | CASSTQGAGTEAFF | TGTGCCAGTAGTACACAGGGGGCGGGAACTGAAGCTTTCTTT
TRBJ2-1 | TRBD2 | TRBV15 | - | CATSRSSGGYNEQFF | TGTGCCACCAGCAGATCTAGCGGGGGGTACAATGAGCAGTTCTTC
TRBJ1-2 | - | TRBV7-3 | medium-sized | CASSPIGGAFGYTF | TGTGCCAGCAGCCCCATTGGGGGCGCATTTGGCTACACCTTC
TRBJ2-1 | TRBD1 | TRBV7-3 | - | CASSLWTGNEQFF | TGTGCCAGCAGCTTATGGACAGGCAATGAGCAGTTCTTC
TRBJ2-1 | - | TRBV6-1 | once | CASSAKGGDLIYNEQFF | TGTGCCAGCAGTGCAAAGGGGGGGGACCTAATCTACAATGAGCAGTTCTTC
TRBJ2-5 | - | TRBV5-4 | - | CASSSQGAAVETQYF | TGTGCCAGCAGCTCCCAAGGAGCGGCGGTAGAGACCCAGTACTTC
TRBJ2-5 | TRBD2 | TRBV11-1 | - | CASSLNLEGASGNQETQYF | TGTGCCAGCAGCTTAAATTTGGAGGGGGCTAGCGGGAACCAAGAGACCCAGTACTTC
TRBJ2-7 | - | TRBV6-1 | once | CASSEGPRWAEEQYF | TGTGCCAGCAGTGAAGGTCCCAGGTGGGCCGAGGAGCAGTACTTC
TRBJ2-3 | TRBD2 | TRBV6-1 | - | CASSENTGTIGSTDTQYF | TGTGCCAGCAGTGAAAATACCGGGACTATTGGTTCTACAGATACGCAGTATTTT
TRBJ1-1 | - | TRBV19 | - | CASMPGYTEAFF | TGTGCCAGTATGCCAGGGTACACTGAAGCTTTCTTT
TRBJ2-7 | - | TRBV11-2 | - | CASSLVSGDAYEQYF | TGTGCCAGCAGCTTAGTATCAGGGGACGCCTACGAGCAGTACTTC
TRBJ1-5 | - | TRBV15 | - | CATSRALSRSNQPQHF | TGTGCCACCAGCAGAGCCCTTTCCCGTAGCAATCAGCCCCAGCATTTT
TRBJ1-5 | TRBD1 | TRBV12-5 | - | CASGSGTGSNQPQHF | TGTGCTAGTGGTTCCGGGACAGGGAGCAATCAGCCCCAGCATTTT
TRBJ2-7 | TRBD1 | TRBV6-5 | - | CASSPLGTGRQQYF | TGTGCCAGCAGCCCCCTGGGGACAGGGAGGCAGCAGTACTTC
TRBJ2-1 | TRBD2 | TRBV9 | - | CASTQSGSSYNEQFF | TGTGCCAGCACCCAGAGCGGGAGCTCCTACAATGAGCAGTTCTTC
TRBJ2-3 | - | TRBV6-6 | - | CASTSGDTQYF | TGTGCCAGCACCTCGGGGGATACGCAGTATTTT
TRBJ1-4 | - | TRBV5-1 | few | CASSSTTVGREKLFF | TGCGCCAGCAGTTCAACGACAGTGGGTCGTGAAAAACTGTTTTTT
TRBJ2-3 | - | TRBV27 | - | CASTKSATDTQYF | TGTGCCAGCACAAAGAGCGCCACAGATACGCAGTATTTT
TRBJ2-1 | TRBD1 | TRBV7-6 | few | CASSLAVGQPNNEQFF | TGTGCCAGCAGCTTAGCTGTGGGACAGCCCAACAATGAGCAGTTCTTC
TRBJ1-5 | TRBD1 | TRBV6-1 | - | CATLLRGLGPQHF | TGTGCCACCTTACTCAGGGGGCTGGGGCCCCAGCATTTT
TRBJ2-5 | - | TRBV11-2 | - | CASSWDSHGVETQYF | TGTGCCAGCAGCTGGGACTCTCACGGGGTAGAGACCCAGTACTTC
TRBJ1-1 | TRBD1 | TRBV6-1 | - | CASSGQEDTEAFF | TGTGCCAGCAGCGGACAGGAGGACACTGAAGCTTTCTTT
TRBJ2-1 | - | TRBV19 | - | CASSAEDRAFYNEQFF | TGTGCCAGTAGTGCCGAGGACAGAGCCTTCTACAATGAGCAGTTCTTC
TRBJ2-7 | - | TRBV2 | medium-sized | CASRGAYEQYF | TGTGCCAGCAGAGGGGCCTACGAGCAGTACTTC
TRBJ2-1 | TRBD1 | TRBV19 | - | CASRKGTGGHNEQFF | TGTGCCAGTCGTAAAGGGACAGGGGGTCACAATGAGCAGTTCTTC
TRBJ1-4 | TRBD1 | TRBV5-1 | - | CASSKGDREGEKLFF | TGCGCCAGCAGCAAGGGGGACAGGGAAGGAGAAAAACTGTTTTTT
TRBJ1-5 | TRBD1 | TRBV19 | - | CASSPGQGNQPQHF | TGTGCCAGTAGTCCGGGACAGGGCAATCAGCCCCAGCATTTT
TRBJ2-7 | TRBD1 | TRBV13 | - | CASSSLDRGMREQYF | TGTGCCAGCAGCTCTTTGGACAGGGGAATGCGGGAGCAGTACTTC
TRBJ1-3 | TRBD1 | TRBV7-3 | once | CASSTPGQLGNTIYF | TGTGCCAGCAGCACCCCGGGACAGCTTGGAAACACCATATATTTT
TRBJ2-1 | - | TRBV5-1 | - | CASSLDAGLEQFF | TGCGCCAGCAGCTTGGACGCGGGTTTGGAGCAGTTCTTC
TRBJ1-1 | - | TRBV11-2 | - | CASSLEGGNTEAFF | TGTGCCAGCAGCTTAGAGGGGGGGAACACTGAAGCTTTCTTT
TRBJ2-1 | - | TRBV28 | - | CATEGNEQFF | TGTGCCACAGAGGGCAATGAGCAGTTCTTC
TRBJ2-1 | TRBD2 | TRBV28 | - | CASSERLADYNEQFF | TGTGCCAGCAGTGAACGACTAGCGGACTACAATGAGCAGTTCTTC
TRBJ2-2 | - | TRBV5-3 | - | CARSFWGRGGTGELFF | TGTGCCAGAAGCTTCTGGGGCAGGGGTGGAACCGGGGAGCTGTTTTTT
TRBJ2-1 | TRBD2 | TRBV19 | - | CASKGLDFYNEQFF | TGTGCCAGTAAAGGACTAGATTTTTACAATGAGCAGTTCTTC
TRBJ2-5 | TRBD2 | TRBV14 | once | CASSPLSTSGGPPYF | TGTGCCAGCAGCCCTCTTAGTACTAGCGGGGGCCCACCGTACTTC
TRBJ1-5 | - | TRBV30 | - | CASATGSNQPQHF | TGTGCCTCGGCGACGGGTAGCAATCAGCCCCAGCATTTT
TRBJ1-5 | TRBD1 | TRBV7-9 | once | CASSFGTAGSQPQHF | TGTGCCAGCAGCTTCGGGACAGCAGGTTCCCAGCCCCAGCATTTT
TRBJ1-5 | - | TRBV28 | few | CASSGERGDQPQHF | TGTGCCAGCAGCGGGGAGCGGGGGGATCAGCCCCAGCATTTT
TRBJ2-7 | TRBD1 | TRBV4-2 | - | CASSHRDRGSGEQYF | TGTGCCAGCAGCCACCGGGACAGGGGATCGGGCGAGCAGTACTTC
TRBJ2-1 | TRBD1 | TRBV4-1 | - | CASSQTGQPNNEQFF | TGCGCCAGCAGCCAAACGGGACAGCCGAACAATGAGCAGTTCTTC
TRBJ1-2 | TRBD1 | TRBV6-4 | - | CASSSQGAQGNGYTF | TGTGCCAGCAGTTCCCAGGGGGCGCAGGGGAATGGCTACACCTTC
TRBJ1-1 | TRBD1 | TRBV5-1 | - | CASSSGQGMNTEAFF | TGCGCCAGCAGCTCAGGACAGGGGATGAACACTGAAGCTTTCTTT
TRBJ2-1 | - | TRBV14 | few | CASSQDRLNEQFF | TGTGCCAGCAGCCAAGATCGTCTCAATGAGCAGTTCTTC
TRBJ2-3 | TRBD2 | TRBV6-5 | - | CASRAGGRGTQYF | TGTGCCAGCAGAGCGGGAGGGCGGGGTACGCAGTATTTT
TRBJ1-5 | - | TRBV25-1 | - | CASSEFQGPAQPQHF | TGTGCCAGCAGTGAATTTCAGGGGCCGGCACAGCCCCAGCATTTT
TRBJ2-7 | - | TRBV5-4 | - | CASSLALAEQYF | TGTGCCAGCAGTCTCGCGTTAGCCGAGCAGTACTTC
TRBJ1-1 | - | TRBV11-3 | - | CASSSASGGGDTEAFF | TGTGCCAGCAGCTCCGCCTCCGGTGGGGGGGACACTGAAGCTTTCTTT
TRBJ1-1 | - | TRBV27 | - | CASSENRDRVAFF | TGTGCCAGCAGTGAAAACAGGGACCGGGTAGCTTTCTTT
TRBJ1-5 | TRBD1 | TRBV4-1 | - | CASSQTGGDQPQHF | TGCGCCAGCAGCCAGACAGGGGGAGATCAGCCCCAGCATTTT
TRBJ1-1 | - | TRBV10-3 | - | CAIRGGDTEAFF | TGTGCCATCAGAGGGGGGGACACTGAAGCTTTCTTT
TRBJ2-7 | - | TRBV5-1 | - | CASSLGRGSEGYEQYF | TGCGCCAGCAGCTTAGGTAGGGGGAGTGAGGGGTACGAGCAGTACTTC
TRBJ1-2 | - | TRBV30 | - | CAFTRQEVYGYTF | TGTGCCTTCACCCGACAGGAGGTATATGGCTACACCTTC